The entry below describes one T cell receptor (beta chain). The antigen is not known. V was cut by 2 bases and J by 6 bases, with 8 bases left in between. The CDR3 length is 13 residues. The use of a sample-barcoded 5' primer and a J-beta primer mix characterized a second PCR of about 6 to 11 cycles. TCRdb re-derived calls from the 5' RACE reads in MiXCR, one entry per CDR3 protein. The sample lists roughly 1,000,000 distinct CDR3 sequences, 25% occurring once. Total RNA was isolated from each sample in quantities of at least 5.5 micrograms. This sample was included in a study of blood T cells in healthy people across ages. Study information: The capture of about one barcoded beta molecule per two T cells was achieved by template switching. The study, taken as a whole, reports: Naive CD4+ cells and diversity were both higher in long-lived donors than in aged donors.

These sequences were also reported in another study, on T cells of mothers and their children. From that paper: The donors comprised more than 5 children and their three healthy Caucasian mothers.

V gene TRBV12-3 or TRBV12-4 combines with J gene TRBJ2-4; no firm D call. This clonotype originated in a girl aged 2-10 years in good health. The sample comprised blood. The CDR3 DNA reads as TGTGCCAGCAGTTTATCCCCTAGAAACATTCAGTACTTC. Protein: CASSLSPRNIQYF.